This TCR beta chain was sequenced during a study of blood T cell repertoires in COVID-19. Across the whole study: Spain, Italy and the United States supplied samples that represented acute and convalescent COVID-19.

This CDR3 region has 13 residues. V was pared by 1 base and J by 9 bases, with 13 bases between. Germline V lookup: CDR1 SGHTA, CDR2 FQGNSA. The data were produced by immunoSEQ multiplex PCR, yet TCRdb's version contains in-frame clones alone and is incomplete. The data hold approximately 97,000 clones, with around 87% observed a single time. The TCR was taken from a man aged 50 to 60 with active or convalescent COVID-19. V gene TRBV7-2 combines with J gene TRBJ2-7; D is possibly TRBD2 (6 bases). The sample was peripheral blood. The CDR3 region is CASSLGGGRSQYF. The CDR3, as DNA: TGTGCCAGCAGCTTAGGGGGAGGCAGATCGCAGTACTTC.